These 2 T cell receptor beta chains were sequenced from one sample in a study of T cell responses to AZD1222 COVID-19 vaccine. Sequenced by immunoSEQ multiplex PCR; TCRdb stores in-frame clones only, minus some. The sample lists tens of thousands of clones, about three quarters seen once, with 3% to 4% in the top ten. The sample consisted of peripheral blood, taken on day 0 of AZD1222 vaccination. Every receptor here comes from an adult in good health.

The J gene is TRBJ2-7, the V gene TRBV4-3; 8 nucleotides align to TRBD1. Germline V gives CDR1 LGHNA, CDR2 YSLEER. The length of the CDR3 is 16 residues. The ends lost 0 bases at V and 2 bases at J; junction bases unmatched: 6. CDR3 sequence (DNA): TGCGCCAGCAGCCAAGATACACTACAGGGGGCCTACGAGCAGTACTTC. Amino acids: CASSQDTLQGAYEQYF.

The CDR3 bases are TGTGCCAGCAGCGTACCGGGACAGGGCAATCCAGTAGGGGAGCTGTTTTTT. It specifies CASSVPGQGNPVGELFF. This chain connects TRBV9 to TRBJ2-2, with 9 bases fitting TRBD1. Germline loops: CDR1 SGDLS, CDR2 YYNGEE. The CDR3 is 17 amino acids. V shed 1 base, J shed 8 bases, and the junction held 12 bases outside the gene matches. The variable domain in full, completed from reference TRBV9 and TRBJ2-2, reads DSGVTQTPKHLITATGQRVTLRCSPRSGDLSVYWYQQSLDQGLQFLIQYYNGEERAKGNILERFSAQQFPDLHSELNLSSLELGDSALYFCASSVPGQGNPVGELFFGEGSRLTVL.